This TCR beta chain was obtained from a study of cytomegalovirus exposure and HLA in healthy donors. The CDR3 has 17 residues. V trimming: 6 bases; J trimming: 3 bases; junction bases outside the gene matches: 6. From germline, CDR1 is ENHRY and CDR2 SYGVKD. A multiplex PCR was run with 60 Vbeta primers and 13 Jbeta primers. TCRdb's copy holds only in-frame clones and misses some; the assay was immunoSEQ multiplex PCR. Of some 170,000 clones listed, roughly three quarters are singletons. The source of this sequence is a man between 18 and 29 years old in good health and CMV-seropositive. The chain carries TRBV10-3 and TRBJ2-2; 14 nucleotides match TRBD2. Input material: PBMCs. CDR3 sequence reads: CAISTTSGRADTGELFF. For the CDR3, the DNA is TGTGCCATCAGCACGACTAGCGGGAGGGCCGACACCGGGGAGCTGTTTTTT.